This entry lists 17 T cell receptor beta chains sequenced from one sample in a study of blood T cell repertoires in COVID-19. Here immunoSEQ multiplex PCR was the method, and the copy in TCRdb shows in-frame clones only, minus some. The table records around 370,000 clones, under 95% of them present only once. Source material: peripheral blood. The receptor source for this set is a woman between 18 and 30 years old who had recovered from COVID-19.

The V gene is TRBV18, the J gene TRBJ2-1; 8 nucleotides match TRBD1. In germline, CDR1 is KGHSH, CDR2 LQKENI. The V segment lost 6 bases and the J segment 9 bases; nucleotides outside the gene matches: 10. The CDR3 extends over 14 amino acids. CDR3 amino acids: CASSPTGQVGEQFF. As DNA, the CDR3 is TGTGCCAGCTCGCCGACGGGACAGGTGGGTGAGCAGTTCTTC.

The chain combines TRBV11-2 with TRBJ2-5, with 13 bases fitting TRBD2. J gave up 6 bases and V 5 bases, and 9 bases lay outside the gene matches. This CDR3 spans 16 amino acids. Germline-derived CDR1 and CDR2 are SGHAT and FQNNGV. The CDR3 spells CASSPGTSGTRQTQYF. In DNA, the CDR3 is TGTGCCAGCAGCCCGGGGACTAGCGGGACCCGGCAGACCCAGTACTTC.

This chain links TRBV12-5 with TRBJ1-5, with D perhaps matching TRBD1 (5 bases). Germline V gene sequence: CDR1 LGHNT, CDR2 FRNRAP. Trimming pared 0 bases from V and 10 bases from J, leaving 10 bases between. This CDR3 comprises 13 residues. This CDR3 is CASGLVQAGPQHF. As DNA, the CDR3 is TGTGCTAGTGGTTTGGTACAGGCAGGCCCCCAGCATTTT.

This chain joins TRBV20-1 and TRBJ1-5; D is ambiguous. The CDR3 runs to 15 residues. The germline V gene encodes CDR1 DFQATT and CDR2 SNEGSKA (reference sequence). V dropped 3 bases and J dropped 0 bases, with 12 bases sitting between them. The CDR3 DNA sequence: TGCAGTGCTAGTAGGTCGGGGTTTAGCAATCAGCCCCAGCATTTT. Amino acids: CSASRSGFSNQPQHF.

The chain links TRBV5-1 to TRBJ2-2, with a weak D call TRBD1 (5 bases). Trimming cost V 0 bases and J 5 bases, with 11 bases left between them. From germline, CDR1 is SGHRS and CDR2 YFSETQ. CDR3 length: 15 residues. CDR3 loop: CASSLVAGWTGELFF. The CDR3 bases are TGCGCCAGCAGCTTGGTGGCAGGGTGGACCGGGGAGCTGTTTTTT.

The genes are TRBV9 and TRBJ2-3; 7 bases align to TRBD2. With V trimmed by 2 bases and J by 2 bases, 5 bases remained unmatched. This CDR3 has 15 residues. The germline CDR1 and CDR2 sequences are SGDLS and YYNGEE. The CDR3 nucleotides read TGTGCCAGCAGCGTCGCGGGGGATATCACAGATACGCAGTATTTT. Translating gives CASSVAGDITDTQYF. Together with reference TRBV9 and TRBJ2-3, the CDR3 gives the full variable domain: DSGVTQTPKHLITATGQRVTLRCSPRSGDLSVYWYQQSLDQGLQFLIQYYNGEERAKGNILERFSAQQFPDLHSELNLSSLELGDSALYFCASSVAGDITDTQYFGPGTRLTVL.

The V and J genes are TRBV5-4 and TRBJ1-2; D gene uncertain. Germline V gives CDR1 SGHNT, CDR2 YYREEE (reference sequence). This CDR3 has 13 amino acids. Trimming removed 4 bases from V and 4 bases from J, with 11 bases in between. This CDR3 reads CASSPDKIYGYTF. The CDR3 coding sequence is TGTGCCAGCAGCCCAGATAAGATCTATGGCTACACCTTC.

The rearrangement uses TRBV5-1 and TRBJ2-6; the D is unclear. Per germline, CDR1 SGHRS and CDR2 YFSETQ. The V end lost 2 bases, the J end lost 0 bases, and 12 bases lay between the germline ends. The CDR3 covers 17 residues. The CDR3 coding sequence is TGCGCCAGCAGCTTCGGCAGGTCCCGCTCTGGGGCCAACGTCCTGACTTTC. This sequence encodes CASSFGRSRSGANVLTF.

The rearrangement joins TRBV27 to TRBJ2-7; a weak D match, TRBD2 (5 bases). CDR1 is MNHEY, CDR2 SMNVEV, per germline (reference sequence). The CDR3 loop spans 14 amino acids. The V end lost 3 bases, the J end lost 3 bases, and 12 bases lay between the germline ends. The DNA for the CDR3 is TGTGCCAGCAGTTTTCGTTCTGCGGGCTACGAGCAGTACGTC. Amino acids: CASSFRSAGYEQYV.

The chain uses TRBV4-3 and TRBJ2-4, with a weak D call TRBD1 (5 bases). The V and J ends lost 0 bases and 5 bases respectively, with 5 bases between them. CDR3 size: 13 residues. Per the germline V gene, CDR1 is LGHNA and CDR2 is YSLEER. CDR3 in DNA: TGCGCCAGCAGCCAAGACAGGGAAAACATTCAGTACTTC. It specifies CASSQDRENIQYF.

V and J are TRBV7-9 and TRBJ2-1; 8 bases fit TRBD1. The V gene's germline CDR1 is SEHNR and CDR2 FQNEAQ (reference sequence). V gave up 5 bases and J gave up 1 base; unmatched junction bases: 7. The CDR3 contains 16 residues. CDR3 amino acids: CASSPDRVASYNEQFF. CDR3 sequence (DNA): TGTGCCAGCAGCCCGGACAGGGTAGCTTCCTACAATGAGCAGTTCTTC. Filled out from reference TRBV7-9 and TRBJ2-1, the complete variable domain reads DTGVSQNPRHKITKRGQNVTFRCDPISEHNRLYWYRQTLGQGPEFLTYFQNEAQLEKSRLLSDRFSAERPKGSFSTLEIQRTEQGDSAMYLCASSPDRVASYNEQFFGPGTRLTVL.

CDR3 DNA sequence: TGTGCCAGCAGTTACTCCTCCTTATGGCCCCAGCATTTT. It yields the protein CASSYSSLWPQHF. The chain employs TRBV6-5 and TRBJ1-5; unclear D gene. This CDR3 has 13 amino acids. V dropped 0 bases and J dropped 9 bases, with 9 bases sitting between them. CDR1 is MNHEY and CDR2 is SVGAGI in the germline V gene.

CDR3 amino acids: CASSFQYTDTQYF. As DNA, the CDR3 is TGTGCCAGCAGCTTCCAGTACACAGATACGCAGTATTTT. The J gene is TRBJ2-3, the V gene TRBV5-6; D not certain. This CDR3 has 13 amino acids. Trimming cost V 2 bases and J 2 bases, with 6 bases left between them. Germline-derived CDR1 and CDR2 are SGHDT and YYEEEE.

V gene TRBV19 combines with J gene TRBJ2-5, with D possibly TRBD2 on 6 matching bases. This CDR3 contains 14 residues. V was pared by 7 bases and J by 9 bases, with 21 bases between. Germline lookup yields CDR1 LNHDA and CDR2 SQIVND (reference sequence). CDR3 bases: TGTGCCAGTACCGAGACTAGAGGCCGGTTGCCCCAGTACTTC. This encodes CASTETRGRLPQYF.

The CDR3 loop is CASPQGSNQPQHF. DNA of the CDR3: TGTGCCAGTCCCCAGGGGAGCAATCAGCCCCAGCATTTT. The chain recombines TRBV19 with TRBJ1-5, with TRBD1 as a possible D gene (6 bases). The CDR3 consists of 13 residues. Germline V gene lookup returns CDR1 LNHDA and CDR2 SQIVND (reference sequence). The germline V and J ends were trimmed by 8 bases and 1 base, with 9 bases remaining between them.

The chain couples TRBV6-5 to TRBJ1-4; D unclear. V was trimmed by 0 bases and J by 1 base, leaving 3 bases between them. CDR1 and CDR2 (germline): MNHEY, SVGAGI. This CDR3 is 14 amino acids long. The CDR3 nucleotides are TGTGCCAGCAGTTACTCGAGAACTAATGAAAAACTGTTTTTT. This codes for CASSYSRTNEKLFF.

This clone was picked up one time. The chain links TRBV19 to TRBJ1-4; no firm D call. Trimming pared 5 bases from V and 4 bases from J, leaving 14 bases between. The CDR3 loop spans 15 amino acids. Per the germline V gene, CDR1 is LNHDA and CDR2 is SQIVND (reference sequence). CDR3 in amino acids: CASSVSVGGNEKLFF. For the CDR3, the DNA is TGTGCCAGTAGTGTGAGCGTTGGCGGTAATGAAAAACTGTTTTTT.